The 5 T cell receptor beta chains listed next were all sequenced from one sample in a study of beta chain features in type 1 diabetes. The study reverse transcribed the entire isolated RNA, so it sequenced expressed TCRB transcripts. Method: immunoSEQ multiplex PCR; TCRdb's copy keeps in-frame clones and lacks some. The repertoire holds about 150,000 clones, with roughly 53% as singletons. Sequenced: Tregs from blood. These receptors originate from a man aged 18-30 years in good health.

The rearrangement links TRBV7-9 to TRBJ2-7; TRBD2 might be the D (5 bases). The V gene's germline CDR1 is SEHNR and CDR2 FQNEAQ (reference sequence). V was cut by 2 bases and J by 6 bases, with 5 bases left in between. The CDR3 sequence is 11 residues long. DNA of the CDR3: TGTGCCAGCAGCTTACGGGGCGAGCAGTACTTC. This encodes CASSLRGEQYF.

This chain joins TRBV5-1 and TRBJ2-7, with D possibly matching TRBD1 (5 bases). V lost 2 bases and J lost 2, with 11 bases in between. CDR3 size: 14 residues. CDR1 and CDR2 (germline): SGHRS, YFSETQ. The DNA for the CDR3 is TGCGCCAGCAGCTTAGTATCCAGGGCCTACGAGCAGTACTTC. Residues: CASSLVSRAYEQYF.

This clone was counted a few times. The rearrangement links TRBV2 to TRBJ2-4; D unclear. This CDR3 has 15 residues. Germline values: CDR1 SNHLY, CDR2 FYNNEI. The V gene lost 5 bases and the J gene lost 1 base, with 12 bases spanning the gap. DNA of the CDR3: TGTGCCAGCAGTCCCGCCGTCAGGGCCAAAAACATTCAGTACTTC. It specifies CASSPAVRAKNIQYF.

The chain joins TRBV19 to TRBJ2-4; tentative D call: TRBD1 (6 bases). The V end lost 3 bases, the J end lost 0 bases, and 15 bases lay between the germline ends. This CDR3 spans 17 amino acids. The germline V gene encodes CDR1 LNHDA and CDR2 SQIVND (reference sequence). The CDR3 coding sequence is TGTGCCAGTAGTATCGGCCGACAGGTACTAGCCAAAAACATTCAGTACTTC. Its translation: CASSIGRQVLAKNIQYF.

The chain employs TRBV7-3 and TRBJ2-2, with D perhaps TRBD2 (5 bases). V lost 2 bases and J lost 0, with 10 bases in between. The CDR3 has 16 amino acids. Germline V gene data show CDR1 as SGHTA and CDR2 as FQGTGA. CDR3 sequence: CASSLFGGSNTGELFF. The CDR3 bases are TGTGCCAGCAGCTTATTTGGCGGGTCGAACACCGGGGAGCTGTTTTTT. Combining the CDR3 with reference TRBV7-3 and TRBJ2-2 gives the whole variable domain GAGVSQTPSNKVTEKGKYVELRCDPISGHTALYWYRQSLGQGPEFLIYFQGTGAADDSGLPNDRFFAVRPEGSVSTLKIQRTERGDSAVYLCASSLFGGSNTGELFFGEGSRLTVL.